A single sample is the source of the 2 T cell receptor beta chains below, sequenced in a study of blood T cell repertoires in COVID-19. Assay used: immunoSEQ multiplex PCR; TCRdb lists only in-frame clones, some missing. The sample yields more than 200,000 clones, 80% seen once. Sequenced input: PBMCs or T cells enriched from blood (not recorded which). These receptors originate from a woman aged 40 to 55 with acute COVID-19.

The genes are TRBV25-1 and TRBJ2-7; D is perhaps TRBD1 (6 bases). Germline-derived CDR1 and CDR2 are MGHDK and SYGVNS. V shed 8 bases and J shed 3 bases, with 11 bases lying between them. The CDR3 extends over 12 amino acids. The CDR3 coding sequence is TGTGCCAGCCAGGACAGACACTACGAGCAGTACTTC. Translating it yields CASQDRHYEQYF.

The genes are TRBV13 and TRBJ2-4; D gene ambiguous. The CDR3 loop spans 13 amino acids. Trimming took 5 bases from V and 6 from J, leaving 11 bases between them. Germline lookup yields CDR1 PRHDT and CDR2 FYEKMQ (reference sequence). CDR3 nucleotides: TGTGCCAGCAGCCTACCGGGTCCAAACATTCAGTACTTC. It codes for CASSLPGPNIQYF.